These 32 T cell receptor beta chains originate from one sample sequenced in a study of blood T cell repertoires in COVID-19. Measured with immunoSEQ multiplex PCR; TCRdb has only the in-frame clones, and not every one. The table lists tens of thousands of clones, about 84% of them singletons, with under 7.5% in the top ten. Sequencing input: peripheral blood. The source of these receptors is a man aged 55-75 years with acute or convalescent COVID-19.

V gene TRBV12-3 or TRBV12-4 combines with J gene TRBJ1-4; D call uncertain. V was shortened by 5 bases and J by 8 bases, with 9 bases between the two germline ends. The CDR3 is 12 residues long. CDR3 coding DNA: TGTGCCAGCAGTATCGTCAGGGAAAAACTGTTTTTT. This gives the protein CASSIVREKLFF.

CDR3 DNA: TGCGCCAGCAGCAATAGCGGGGGAGGAGAGACCCAGTACTTC. Encoded protein: CASSNSGGGETQYF. The chain combines TRBV5-1 with TRBJ2-5; 9 bases are a match to TRBD2. V was clipped by 4 bases and J by 4 bases; unmatched bases: 5. Germline V CDR1 and CDR2: SGHRS, YFSETQ. The CDR3 contains 14 residues.

The chain uses TRBV5-1 and TRBJ1-4; 8 bases line up with TRBD1. CDR1 SGHRS and CDR2 YFSETQ come from the germline V gene. The CDR3 is made up of 14 amino acids. The V and J ends lost 0 bases and 5 bases, in that order; junction bases with no gene match: 0. Here the CDR3 reads CASSLGTGNEKLFF. The CDR3 nucleotides read TGCGCCAGCAGCTTGGGGACAGGGAATGAAAAACTGTTTTTT.

Only a few counts were recorded for this clone. The V call is TRBV4-1, the J call TRBJ1-3; a weak D match, TRBD1 (5 bases). The length of the CDR3 is 17 residues. V was shortened by 4 bases and J by 0 bases, with 16 bases between the two germline ends. Germline V gene data show CDR1 as MGHRA and CDR2 as YSYEKL. The CDR3 protein is CASSPNQGGDSGNTIYF. As DNA, the CDR3 is TGCGCCAGCAGCCCTAACCAGGGAGGGGACTCTGGAAACACCATATATTTT.

The chain couples TRBV20-1 to TRBJ2-2, with D tentatively TRBD2 (5 bases). Germline V gene lookup returns CDR1 DFQATT and CDR2 SNEGSKA (reference sequence). The CDR3 spans 15 residues. The ends were cut back, 3 bases at V and 0 bases at J, with 11 bases in the middle. The chain's CDR3 is CSASGGPSNTGELFF. The DNA for the CDR3 is TGCAGTGCTAGTGGCGGGCCCTCGAACACCGGGGAGCTGTTTTTT.

The chain couples TRBV15 to TRBJ2-7; 9 bases are shared with TRBD1. The germline V gene has CDR1 LNHNV and CDR2 YYDKDF (reference sequence). The CDR3 extends over 14 amino acids. Germline trimming cut 5 bases from V and 2 bases from J; bases unmatched to any gene: 4. CDR3 nucleotides: TGTGCCACCAGCGCCCGACAGGGGGCCTACGAGCAGTACTTC. It specifies CATSARQGAYEQYF.

The rearrangement joins TRBV6-4 to TRBJ1-5; no reliable D call. V was trimmed by 3 bases and J by 0 bases, leaving 12 bases between them. The CDR3 loop spans 16 amino acids. In germline, CDR1 is MRHNA, CDR2 SNTAGT. DNA for the CDR3: TGTGCCAGCAGTGATCCTCTCCAGGATAGCAATCAGCCCCAGCATTTT. Amino acids: CASSDPLQDSNQPQHF.

The CDR3 bases are TGTGCCAGCAGCTTAGGACAGGGAGATCAGCCCCAGCATTTT. It specifies CASSLGQGDQPQHF. The chain employs TRBV7-9 and TRBJ1-5; 7 bases are shared with TRBD1. The germline CDR1 and CDR2 sequences are SEHNR and FQNEAQ (reference sequence). This CDR3 contains 14 residues. With V trimmed by 1 base and J by 5 bases, 2 bases remained unmatched.

The rearrangement joins TRBV24-1 to TRBJ2-1, with D unresolved. Looked up from germline, CDR1 is KGHDR and CDR2 is SFDVKD. The CDR3 consists of 10 residues. The V and J ends lost 8 bases and 9 bases respectively, with 7 bases between them. The CDR3 loop is CATNGGEQFF. CDR3 DNA: TGTGCCACCAATGGCGGTGAGCAGTTCTTC.

The chain joins TRBV5-1 to TRBJ2-1; D not certain. Trimming cost V 0 bases and J 9 bases, with 7 bases left between them. The CDR3 runs to 12 residues. CDR1 and CDR2 from the germline V gene are SGHRS and YFSETQ. The CDR3 bases are TGCGCCAGCAGCTTGGATAACGGTGAGCAGTTCTTC. Its protein product is CASSLDNGEQFF. Filled out from reference TRBV5-1 and TRBJ2-1, the complete variable domain reads KAGVTQTPRYLIKTRGQQVTLSCSPISGHRSVSWYQQTPGQGLQFLFEYFSETQRNKGNFPGRFSGRQFSNSRSEMNVSTLELGDSALYLCASSLDNGEQFFGPGTRLTVL.

V gene TRBV6-5 combines with J gene TRBJ1-4; D is undetermined. Trimming shortened V by 5 bases and J by 10 bases, and 17 bases separated the two germline ends. There are 14 residues in the CDR3. The germline CDR1 and CDR2 sequences are MNHEY and SVGAGI. Written as DNA, the CDR3 is TGTGCCAGCAGTCTCCGGATAGGGAGTGGAAAACTGTTTTTT. The encoded protein is CASSLRIGSGKLFF.

The CDR3 bases are TGTGCCAGCAGCTTGGAGCAGGGGATGGCTGGCTACACCTTC. It is translated as CASSLEQGMAGYTF. The rearrangement uses TRBV5-4 and TRBJ1-2; D possibly corresponds to TRBD1 (6 bases). V shed 0 bases and J shed 7 bases, with 13 bases lying between them. Germline CDR1 is SGHNT and CDR2 is YYREEE (reference sequence). This CDR3 spans 14 amino acids.

The rearrangement uses TRBV4-2 and TRBJ2-3; 10 positions match TRBD2. The germline V gene encodes CDR1 LGHNA and CDR2 YNFKEQ. The V segment lost 0 bases and the J segment 0 bases; nucleotides outside the gene matches: 3. CDR3 length: 17 amino acids. CDR3 residues: CASSQDTAGGSTDTQYF. CDR3 nucleotides: TGTGCCAGCAGCCAAGATACAGCGGGGGGGAGCACAGATACGCAGTATTTT.

V gene TRBV7-2 combines with J gene TRBJ2-1; D is perhaps TRBD2 (6 bases). The germline CDR1 and CDR2 sequences are SGHTA and FQGNSA. V gave up 5 bases and J gave up 4 bases, with 12 bases separating them. This CDR3 has 14 residues. The CDR3 sequence: CASSKSREYNEQFF. The CDR3 DNA is TGTGCCAGCAGCAAATCCCGGGAGTACAATGAGCAGTTCTTC.

The chain joins TRBV4-1 to TRBJ1-4, with 7 bases lining up with TRBD1. CDR1 is MGHRA, CDR2 YSYEKL, per germline. This CDR3 comprises 14 residues. With V trimmed by 1 base and J by 13 bases, 9 bases remained unmatched. CDR3 region: CASSQGRTGARLFF. DNA for the CDR3: TGCGCCAGCAGCCAAGGAAGAACAGGGGCGCGACTGTTTTTT.

This clone has a single count. The chain carries TRBV2 and TRBJ2-5, with a weak D call TRBD2 (6 bases). Germline V gives CDR1 SNHLY, CDR2 FYNNEI. Trimming removed 11 bases from V and 0 bases from J, with 10 bases in between. The CDR3 contains 12 residues. The CDR3 is CAGGRNQETQYF. For the CDR3, the DNA is TGTGCCGGAGGGCGAAACCAAGAGACCCAGTACTTC. The whole variable domain, remainder taken from reference TRBV2 and TRBJ2-5, is EPEVTQTPSHQVTQMGQEVILRCVPISNHLYFYWYRQILGQKVEFLVSFYNNEISEKSEIFDDQFSVERPDGSNFTLKIRSTKLEDSAMYFCAGGRNQETQYFGPGTRLLVL.

This chain connects TRBV5-1 to TRBJ1-2; D is undetermined. Germline CDR1 SGHRS, CDR2 YFSETQ. The CDR3 runs to 13 residues. The V gene lost 0 bases and the J gene lost 8 bases, with 11 bases spanning the gap. The CDR3 nucleotides are TGCGCCAGCAGCTTGGGGGCATTTGGGGGCTACACCTTC. Amino acids: CASSLGAFGGYTF.

The chain is built from TRBV3-1 (or the pseudogene TRBV3-2) and TRBJ2-7; a weak D match, TRBD1 (6 bases). The V gene lost 5 bases and the J gene lost 2 bases, with 16 bases spanning the gap. CDR1 is LGHDT and CDR2 is YNNKEL in the germline V gene (reference sequence). The CDR3 runs 15 residues. CDR3 protein: CASSARDTATYEQYF. CDR3 in DNA: TGTGCCAGCAGCGCTCGGGACACGGCCACCTACGAGCAGTACTTC.

This chain links TRBV2 with TRBJ2-1; 8 bases fit TRBD1. The trim removed 7 bases at V and 9 bases at J, leaving 14 bases unmatched. Germline CDR1 is SNHLY and CDR2 is FYNNEI. The CDR3 sequence is 15 residues long. The CDR3: CASNLPGGARIEQFF. CDR3 nucleotides: TGTGCCAGCAACCTTCCAGGGGGCGCGCGGATTGAGCAGTTCTTC.

J is TRBJ2-1 and V is TRBV12-5; possible D gene TRBD1, 6 bases. Germline CDR1 LGHNT, CDR2 FRNRAP. Trimming left V 4 bases short and J 5 bases short, with 9 bases between. The length of the CDR3 is 13 residues. CDR3 sequence: CASGSRTDNEQFF. DNA of the CDR3: TGTGCTAGTGGTTCCCGGACAGACAATGAGCAGTTCTTC.

In its sample, this clone was seen a few times. V and J are TRBV7-2 and TRBJ2-1; D is uncertain. Trimming cost V 1 base and J 12 bases, with 19 bases left between them. The CDR3 runs to 15 residues. CDR1 is SGHTA, CDR2 FQGNSA, per germline. The CDR3 protein is CASSLGPFMEAGQFF. In DNA form, the CDR3 reads TGTGCCAGCAGCTTAGGACCGTTTATGGAAGCAGGGCAGTTCTTC.

CDR3 amino acids: CATSRGAQADEQFF. CDR3 bases: TGTGCCACCAGCAGAGGTGCGCAGGCCGATGAGCAGTTCTTC. The J gene is TRBJ2-1, the V gene TRBV15; D call uncertain. The CDR3 consists of 14 residues. The V end was cut by 1 base, the J end by 8 bases, with 12 bases between. Per the germline V gene, CDR1 is LNHNV and CDR2 is YYDKDF (reference sequence).

The chain is built from TRBV14 and TRBJ2-3; no reliable D call. Looked up from germline, CDR1 is SGHDN and CDR2 is FVKESK. V lost 4 bases and J lost 2, with 10 bases in between. This CDR3 comprises 14 residues. The chain's CDR3 is CASSPRFNTDTQYF. The CDR3 DNA follows: TGTGCCAGCAGCCCCCGTTTTAACACAGATACGCAGTATTTT.

The rearrangement uses TRBV11-2 and TRBJ2-7; D is undetermined. Per the germline V gene, CDR1 is SGHAT and CDR2 is FQNNGV. Between the trimmed V and J ends, which lost 5 bases and 3 bases, there was a span of 8 bases. The CDR3 sequence is 12 residues long. The CDR3 DNA reads as TGTGCCAGCAGCCTCTCCCTCTACGAGCAGTACTTC. It is translated as CASSLSLYEQYF.

V is TRBV6-5 and J is TRBJ1-4; tentative D call: TRBD1 (5 bases). CDR3 size: 15 residues. The germline gives CDR1 MNHEY, CDR2 SVGAGI. Trimming left V 6 bases short and J 8 bases short, with 19 bases between. For the CDR3, the DNA is TGTGCCAGCAGAGGCCCACACGGGGGAGGCGAAAAACTGTTTTTT. Translation: CASRGPHGGGEKLFF.

The chain combines TRBV2 with TRBJ2-4, with unresolved D. Trimming took off 11 bases at V and 0 bases at J, with 11 bases between the two ends. Per germline, CDR1 SNHLY and CDR2 FYNNEI. The CDR3 has 13 residues. CDR3 nucleotide sequence: TGTGCCTTCGAGGCCGGAGCCAAAAACATTCAGTACTTC. Translating gives CAFEAGAKNIQYF.

This chain uses TRBV7-9 with TRBJ1-2; a possible D gene is TRBD1 (5 bases). CDR3 length equals 15 residues. Germline V gene sequence: CDR1 SEHNR, CDR2 FQNEAQ (reference sequence). V lost 5 bases to trimming and J lost 7 bases, with 20 bases between them. The CDR3 DNA sequence: TGTGCCAGCAGCCATGAAAACCCTCAGGGCGGTGGCTACACCTTC. This gives the protein CASSHENPQGGGYTF.

The V gene is TRBV11-1, the J gene TRBJ1-2, with 7 bases lining up with TRBD1. V trimming: 5 bases; J trimming: 5 bases; junction bases outside the gene matches: 8. The V gene's germline CDR1 is SGHAT and CDR2 FQDESV (reference sequence). This CDR3 contains 14 residues. CDR3 DNA: TGTGCCAGCAGCCCCGGTACAGGGGATTATGGCTACACCTTC. Residues: CASSPGTGDYGYTF.

As for this clone: Germline is not matched at one junction end, which may reflect a read error. The V gene is TRBV6-2 or TRBV6-3, the J gene TRBJ2-7, with a tentative D call TRBD1 (6 bases). This CDR3 contains 15 residues. The germline CDR1 and CDR2 sequences are MNHEY and SVGEGT. DNA for the CDR3: TGTGCCAGCGGTTACGCCCAGCAGGGGACCTACGAGCAGTACTTC. Protein product: CASGYAQQGTYEQYF.

V gene TRBV18 combines with J gene TRBJ2-2, with no clear D. The CDR3 is 13 residues long. Germline loops: CDR1 KGHSH, CDR2 LQKENI. With 2 bases removed from V and 9 bases from J, the gap between germline ends came to 10 bases. This CDR3 reads CASSPEVPRELFF. The DNA of the CDR3 is TGTGCCAGCTCACCAGAGGTTCCTCGGGAGCTGTTTTTT.

This clone showed up just once. The gene calls are TRBV11-2 and TRBJ2-3, with 9 bases fitting TRBD2. In germline, CDR1 is SGHAT, CDR2 FQNNGV. V gave up 4 bases and J gave up 1 base; unmatched junction bases: 6. The CDR3 is 16 amino acids. The CDR3 region is CASSSQRGVGTDTQYF. The CDR3 DNA reads as TGTGCCAGCAGCTCCCAGCGGGGGGTAGGCACAGATACGCAGTATTTT.

This chain connects TRBV6-5 to TRBJ1-3, with 8 bases lining up with TRBD1. V trimming: 2 bases; J trimming: 4 bases; junction bases outside the gene matches: 4. This CDR3 is 15 amino acids long. Germline V gene lookup returns CDR1 MNHEY and CDR2 SVGAGI. The CDR3 nucleotides are TGTGCCAGCAGTTACACCACAGGGGGGGGAAACACCATATATTTT. Its translation is CASSYTTGGGNTIYF.